This entry lists 3 T cell receptor beta chains sequenced from one sample in a study of blood T cell repertoires in COVID-19. The protocol was immunoSEQ multiplex PCR, while the TCRdb copy is restricted to in-frame clones and leaves out a portion. The sample gives some 78,000 clones, around 89% of which show up once; 4.3% is in the top ten. Sequencing input: peripheral blood. The receptors here all came from a woman at least 80 years old with active or convalescent COVID-19.

The chain has TRBV12-3 or TRBV12-4 and TRBJ1-2, with D tentatively TRBD1 (5 bases). The CDR3 sequence is 12 residues long. The V gene lost 2 bases and the J gene lost 7 bases, with 8 bases spanning the gap. The CDR3: CASSLSQGGYTF. The CDR3 DNA sequence: TGTGCCAGCAGTTTATCGCAGGGTGGCTACACCTTC.

The genes are TRBV18 and TRBJ2-1; D remains ambiguous. CDR3 length: 16 amino acids. The germline V and J ends were trimmed by 5 bases and 1 base, with 15 bases remaining between them. CDR1 is KGHSH and CDR2 is LQKENI in the germline V gene. CDR3 protein: CASSLLTTTSYNEQFF. The CDR3 DNA is TGTGCCAGCTCATTATTAACGACAACTTCCTACAATGAGCAGTTCTTC.

V usage is TRBV19 and J usage is TRBJ1-4, with D unclear. This CDR3 comprises 18 residues. Trimming cost V 1 base and J 0 bases, with 15 bases left between them. Germline lookup yields CDR1 LNHDA and CDR2 SQIVND (reference sequence). The CDR3 spells CASSIGQDHHATNEKLFF. As DNA, the CDR3 is TGTGCCAGTAGTATAGGACAAGATCATCATGCAACTAATGAAAAACTGTTTTTT.